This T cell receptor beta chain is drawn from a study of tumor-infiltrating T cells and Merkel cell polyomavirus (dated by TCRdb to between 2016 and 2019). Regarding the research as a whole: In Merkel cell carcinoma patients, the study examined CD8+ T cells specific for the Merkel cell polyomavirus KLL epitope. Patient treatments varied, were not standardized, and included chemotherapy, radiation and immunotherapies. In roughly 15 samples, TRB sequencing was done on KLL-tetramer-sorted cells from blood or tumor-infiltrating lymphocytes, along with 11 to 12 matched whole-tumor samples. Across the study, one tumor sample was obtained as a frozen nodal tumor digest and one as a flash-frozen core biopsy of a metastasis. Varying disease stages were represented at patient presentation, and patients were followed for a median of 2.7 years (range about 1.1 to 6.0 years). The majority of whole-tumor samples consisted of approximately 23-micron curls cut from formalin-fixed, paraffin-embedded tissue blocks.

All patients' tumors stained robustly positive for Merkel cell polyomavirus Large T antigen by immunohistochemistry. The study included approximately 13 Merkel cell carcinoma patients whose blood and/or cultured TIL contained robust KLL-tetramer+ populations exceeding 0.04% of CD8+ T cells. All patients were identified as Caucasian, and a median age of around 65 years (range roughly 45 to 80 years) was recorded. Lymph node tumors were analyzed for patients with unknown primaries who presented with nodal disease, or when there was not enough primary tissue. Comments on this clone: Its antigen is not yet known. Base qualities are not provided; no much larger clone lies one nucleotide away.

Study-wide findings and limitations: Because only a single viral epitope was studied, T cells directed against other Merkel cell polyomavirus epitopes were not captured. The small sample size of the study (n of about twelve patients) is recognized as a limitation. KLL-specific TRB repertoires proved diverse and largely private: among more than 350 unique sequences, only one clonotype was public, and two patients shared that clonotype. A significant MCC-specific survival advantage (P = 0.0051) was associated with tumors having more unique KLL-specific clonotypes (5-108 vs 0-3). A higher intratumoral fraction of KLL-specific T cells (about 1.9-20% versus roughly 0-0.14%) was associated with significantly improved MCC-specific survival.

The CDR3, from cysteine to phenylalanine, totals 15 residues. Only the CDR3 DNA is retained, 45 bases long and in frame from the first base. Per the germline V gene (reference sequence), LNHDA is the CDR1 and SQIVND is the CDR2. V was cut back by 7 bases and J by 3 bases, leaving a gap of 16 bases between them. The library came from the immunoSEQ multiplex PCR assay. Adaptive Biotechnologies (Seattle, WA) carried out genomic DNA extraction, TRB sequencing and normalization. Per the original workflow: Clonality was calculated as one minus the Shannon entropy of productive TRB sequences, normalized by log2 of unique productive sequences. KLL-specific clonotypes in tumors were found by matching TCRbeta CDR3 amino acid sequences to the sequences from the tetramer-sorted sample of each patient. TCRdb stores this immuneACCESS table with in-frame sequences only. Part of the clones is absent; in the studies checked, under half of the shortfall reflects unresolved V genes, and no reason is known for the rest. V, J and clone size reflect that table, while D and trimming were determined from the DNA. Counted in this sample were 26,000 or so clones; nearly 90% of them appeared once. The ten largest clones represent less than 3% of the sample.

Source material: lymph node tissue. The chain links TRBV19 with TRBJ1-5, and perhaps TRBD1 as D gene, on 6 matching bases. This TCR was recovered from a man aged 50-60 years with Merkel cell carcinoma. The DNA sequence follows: TGTGCCAGTACCGAACAGGGCCTGTTCAATCAGCCCCAGCATTTT. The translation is CASTEQGLFNQPQHF.